These 24 T cell receptor beta chains were all obtained from the same sample, sequenced in a study of human T cells and chemical hapten exposure (dated by TCRdb to the early 2020s). Library creation used RACE. The listed sequencing device is NextSeq 500. In TCRdb, the public reads were trimmed at Q25 with fastp and aligned with MiXCR, with productive beta chains retained. Rows with one shared CDR3 protein collapse into an entry with the most common genes and DNA. The sample table shows around 360,000 distinct CDR3 sequences, and about 6% are seen once. The ten largest clones add up to about 5.6% of the sample. Read against the paper, the sample's time point label means: patch test 2, 6 weeks after DPC sensitization. The sample's treatment or condition label, in plain terms: therapeutic diphenylcyclopropenone sensitization with weekly scalp DPC. Source: whole blood, taken in connection with sensitization to the hapten diphenylcyclopropenone (DPC). The receptors stem from a woman aged 18-30 years with alopecia areata. Some clones in this sample may be carry-over from other donors' samples.

The chain joins TRBV20-1 to TRBJ2-1; TRBD1 matches at 7 bases. The junction had 15 bases not matched to a gene; V was cut back by 2 bases and J by 2 bases. This CDR3 has 18 residues. Germline CDR1 and CDR2: DFQATT and SNEGSKA (reference sequence). In DNA, the CDR3 is TGCAGTGCTAGATCCCAAAGACCCCGGGACAGTACCTACAATGAGCAGTTCTTC. Protein: CSARSQRPRDSTYNEQFF.

This clonotype was seen at least ten times. J is TRBJ1-1 and V is TRBV12-3 or TRBV12-4; 7 nucleotides agree with TRBD1. The CDR3 extends over 13 amino acids. J gave up 5 bases and V 6 bases, and 6 bases lay outside the gene matches. Here the CDR3 reads CASSRTTGTEAFF. The CDR3 DNA is TGTGCCAGCAGCCGTACGACAGGGACTGAAGCTTTCTTT.

This chain connects TRBV27 to TRBJ2-7; TRBD2 might be the D (5 bases). V gave up 7 bases and J gave up 2 bases, with 12 bases separating them. The CDR3 is 13 amino acids. Germline lookup yields CDR1 MNHEY and CDR2 SMNVEV (reference sequence). The CDR3 DNA sequence: TGTGCCAGCAAGTCAGGACTGGCCTACGAGCAGTACTTC. Translated: CASKSGLAYEQYF.

This clonotype was seen a few times. V and J are TRBV6-1 and TRBJ1-1; D unclear. This CDR3 is built from 14 residues. Per germline, CDR1 MNHNS and CDR2 SASEGT. With 2 bases removed from V and 4 bases from J, the gap between germline ends came to 11 bases. In nucleotides, the CDR3 is TGTGCCAGCAGTGAATTCGTGGGTAGCACTGAAGCTTTCTTT. Translated: CASSEFVGSTEAFF.

The CDR3 reads CASSSQVGNTIYF. The CDR3 DNA follows: TGTGCCAGCAGCTCCCAAGTTGGAAACACCATATATTTT. The chain recombines TRBV7-2 with TRBJ1-3; unclear D gene. The CDR3 loop spans 13 amino acids. Per germline, CDR1 SGHTA and CDR2 FQGNSA. Trimming removed 4 bases at V and 3 bases at J, with 7 bases between.

V usage is TRBV27 and J usage is TRBJ2-1; D is undetermined. Germline V gene sequence: CDR1 MNHEY, CDR2 SMNVEV (reference sequence). CDR3 length equals 13 residues. Deletions cut 3 bases from V and 9 bases from J, with 12 bases between. In nucleotides, the CDR3 is TGTGCCAGCAGTTTGGGCCGGTGGGGTGAGCAGTTCTTC. The encoded protein is CASSLGRWGEQFF.

This clonotype was detected a few times. This chain uses TRBV11-3 with TRBJ1-1; D gene ambiguous. Per the germline V gene, CDR1 is SGHNT and CDR2 is YENEEA. The V end lost 1 base, the J end lost 6 bases, and 9 bases lay between the germline ends. The CDR3 runs 13 residues. CDR3 DNA sequence: TGTGCCAGCAGCTTAGCCCACAAGGCTGAAGCTTTCTTT. It translates to CASSLAHKAEAFF.

This clonotype was seen at least ten times. As DNA, the CDR3 is TGTGCCAGCAGTGATGGGGGTACAAACACCATATATTTT. As protein: CASSDGGTNTIYF. The genes are TRBV2 and TRBJ1-3; D may be TRBD1 (5 bases). Deletions cut 3 bases from V and 6 bases from J, with 9 bases between. Per the germline V gene, CDR1 is SNHLY and CDR2 is FYNNEI. The CDR3 covers 13 residues.

As concerns this clonotype: The junction differs from germline at one of its ends, possibly a read error. The chain combines TRBV4-1 with TRBJ2-3; D unclear. This CDR3 is built from 13 residues. Germline values: CDR1 MGHRA, CDR2 YSYEKL. CDR3 nucleotide sequence: TGCGCCAGCAGCTCACCAGTGGAATCGAGATTAATTTTT. It specifies CASSSPVESRLIF.

The chain uses TRBV4-3 and TRBJ2-4; tentative D call: TRBD1 (5 bases). V lost 2 bases and J lost 7, with 12 bases in between. Germline V lookup: CDR1 LGHNA, CDR2 YSLEER. CDR3 length: 14 residues. CDR3 residues: CASSQTRQRNIQYF. CDR3 nucleotides: TGCGCCAGCAGCCAAACCCGACAGAGGAACATTCAGTACTTC.

This clonotype came up many times. The rearrangement links TRBV7-9 to TRBJ1-1; TRBD1 might be the D (5 bases). Trimming cost V 5 bases and J 4 bases, with 20 bases left between them. The CDR3 runs 16 residues. Germline CDR1 SEHNR, CDR2 FQNEAQ (reference sequence). The CDR3 region is CASSPRWGREGTEAFF. CDR3 DNA sequence: TGTGCCAGCAGCCCCCGTTGGGGCAGGGAAGGCACTGAAGCTTTCTTT. Combining the CDR3 with reference TRBV7-9 and TRBJ1-1 gives the whole variable domain DTGVSQNPRHKITKRGQNVTFRCDPISEHNRLYWYRQTLGQGPEFLTYFQNEAQLEKSRLLSDRFSAERPKGSFSTLEIQRTEQGDSAMYLCASSPRWGREGTEAFFGQGTRLTVV.

This clonotype was picked up a small number of times. The V call is TRBV4-1, the J call TRBJ2-7, with D tentatively TRBD2 (6 bases). The germline CDR1 and CDR2 sequences are MGHRA and YSYEKL. The CDR3 sequence is 16 residues long. Trimming left V 0 bases short and J 5 bases short, with 17 bases between. CDR3 residues: CASSQERGRGRNEQYF. The CDR3 nucleotides are TGCGCCAGCAGCCAAGAGCGTGGCCGGGGGAGGAACGAGCAGTACTTC.

This clonotype was picked up many times. This sequence joins TRBV12-3 or TRBV12-4 and TRBJ1-1; TRBD1 agrees at 7 bases. V trimming: 6 bases; J trimming: 1 base; junction bases outside the gene matches: 8. This CDR3 has 15 amino acids. The CDR3 region has the DNA TGTGCCAGCAGCCTACAGGGGTCGACGAACACTGAAGCTTTCTTT. Residues: CASSLQGSTNTEAFF.

This clonotype was picked up many times. The rearrangement uses TRBV21-1 and TRBJ1-2; the DNA was not compared with TRBD1, the D call given in the table. TRBV21-1 is assigned pseudogene status. The CDR3 has 15 amino acids. The CDR3 loop is CASSNGTGRGYGYTF. Written as DNA, the CDR3 is TGTGCCAGCAGCAACGGGACAGGGAGGGGATATGGCTACACCTTC.

This rearrangement joins TRBV9 to TRBJ2-7; no definite D call. V was clipped by 4 bases and J by 3 bases, with 8 bases between them. The CDR3 is made up of 12 amino acids. Per the germline V gene, CDR1 is SGDLS and CDR2 is YYNGEE. The DNA for the CDR3 is TGTGCCAGCAGCCCGAATCTCTACGAGCAGTACTTC. It specifies CASSPNLYEQYF.

The chain combines TRBV27 with TRBJ2-5, with D perhaps being TRBD1 or TRBD2 (5 bases each). This CDR3 is 14 amino acids long. CDR1 and CDR2 (germline): MNHEY, SMNVEV (reference sequence). V gave up 3 bases and J gave up 0 bases, with 8 bases separating them. Here the CDR3 reads CASSFLGDQETQYF. In DNA form, the CDR3 reads TGTGCCAGCAGTTTTTTGGGGGACCAAGAGACCCAGTACTTC.

This clonotype turned up a few times. V gene TRBV28 combines with J gene TRBJ2-3; D is perhaps TRBD2 (5 bases). V lost 8 bases and J lost 0, with 21 bases in between. CDR3 size: 17 residues. CDR1 MDHEN and CDR2 SYDVKM come from the germline V gene. The CDR3 region is CASPPSGSSKSTDTQYF. DNA for the CDR3: TGTGCCAGCCCCCCTTCGGGATCCTCCAAAAGCACAGATACGCAGTATTTT.

This clonotype was counted ten times or more. The chain combines TRBV6-2 or TRBV6-3 with TRBJ2-1, with D tentatively TRBD2 (6 bases). V was shortened by 11 bases and J by 8 bases, with 22 bases between the two germline ends. Germline V lookup: CDR1 MNHEY, CDR2 SVGEGT. The CDR3 is 14 amino acids. CDR3 protein: CAGGPGSGSDEQFF. The CDR3 nucleotides are TGTGCCGGAGGGCCGGGATCAGGGAGCGATGAGCAGTTCTTC.

The genes are TRBV15 and TRBJ2-1; D possibly matches TRBD1 or TRBD2 (7 bases each). The V end lost 0 bases, the J end lost 2 bases, and 14 bases lay between the germline ends. CDR3 size: 17 residues. CDR1 LNHNV and CDR2 YYDKDF come from the germline V gene (reference sequence). The DNA for the CDR3 is TGTGCCACCAGCAGAGATAGGGGGCTAGCGGCCTACAATGAGCAGTTCTTC. Protein product: CATSRDRGLAAYNEQFF. Full variable domain (rest looked up from reference TRBV15 and TRBJ2-1): DAMVIQNPRYQVTQFGKPVTLSCSQTLNHNVMYWYQQKSSQAPKLLFHYYDKDFNNEADTPDNFQSRRPNTSFCFLDIRSPGLGDTAMYLCATSRDRGLAAYNEQFFGPGTRLTVL.

The chain is built from TRBV27 and TRBJ2-7; 7 bases are a match to TRBD1. The CDR3 is 13 amino acids. J was trimmed by 5 bases and V by 5 bases; bases with no gene match: 6. Germline V CDR1 and CDR2: MNHEY, SMNVEV (reference sequence). The CDR3 bases are TGTGCCAGCAGTCACAGGGGAATTGACGAGCAGTACTTC. Its protein product is CASSHRGIDEQYF.

This clonotype came up a few times. V is TRBV5-1 and J is TRBJ2-3; D unresolved. The ends were cut back, 4 bases at V and 2 bases at J, with 14 bases in the middle. The CDR3 runs to 15 residues. Germline values: CDR1 SGHRS, CDR2 YFSETQ. CDR3 residues: CASSLGSSYTDTQYF. Written as DNA, the CDR3 is TGCGCCAGCAGCCTTGGGTCCTCCTACACAGATACGCAGTATTTT.

This clonotype turned up a few times. The J gene is TRBJ1-2, the V gene TRBV7-2; weak D call: TRBD1 (6 bases). The ends were cut back, 1 base at V and 2 bases at J, with 11 bases in the middle. This CDR3 has 15 amino acids. In germline, CDR1 is SGHTA, CDR2 FQGNSA. The CDR3 loop is CASSLVKGVNYGYTF. The CDR3 nucleotides are TGTGCCAGCAGCTTAGTCAAGGGGGTCAACTATGGCTACACCTTC.

This clonotype was counted many times. The V call is TRBV9, the J call TRBJ1-3; a weak D match, TRBD1 (6 bases). Germline values: CDR1 SGDLS, CDR2 YYNGEE. The V gene lost 3 bases and the J gene lost 1 base, with 14 bases spanning the gap. This CDR3 is 16 amino acids long. CDR3 DNA sequence: TGTGCCAGCAGCGATCTACGGACAGTTTCTGGAAACACCATATATTTT. Its protein is CASSDLRTVSGNTIYF.

This clonotype was seen only a few times. This chain uses TRBV20-1 with TRBJ2-3; the D is unclear. The V gene's germline CDR1 is DFQATT and CDR2 SNEGSKA (reference sequence). V gave up 5 bases and J gave up 8 bases, with 14 bases separating them. The CDR3 extends over 12 amino acids. CDR3 region: CSAPTSAVTQYF. DNA for the CDR3: TGCAGTGCTCCTACCTCCGCGGTTACGCAGTATTTT.